The 17 T cell receptor beta chains reported below all come from one sample, sequenced in a study of regulatory T cells in long-lasting Graves disease. CDR3 regions were amplified by Arm-PCR using iRepertoire HTBI primers to build TCR beta libraries. A single record per CDR3 protein comes from TCRdb applying MiXCR to the multiplex PCR reads. The data show 580,000 or so distinct CDR3 sequences, about 16% seen once. Time point: newly diagnosed GD, antithyroid drugs for less than 3 months. Preparation of the TCR library used RNA extracted from PBMCs. These data also formed part of another study, on T cells in Graves' hyperthyroidism and ophthalmopathy.

Sequencing was performed on peripheral blood mononuclear cells (PBMCs), taken at new diagnosis, from a patient treated with antithyroid drugs. Source of these receptors: a man aged 18 to 30 with Graves disease.

The chain uses TRBV19 and TRBJ2-3; TRBD2 aligns across 8 bases. The germline V gene has CDR1 LNHDA and CDR2 SQIVND (reference sequence). The CDR3 contains 14 residues. V dropped 7 bases and J dropped 3; count of bases not matched to a gene: 6. The CDR3 protein is CASNERESTDTQYF. The CDR3, as DNA: TGTGCCAGTAATGAGCGGGAGAGTACAGATACGCAGTATTTT.

This clonotype was found many times. CDR3 region: CASSEERTISYEQYF. CDR3 nucleotide sequence: TGTGCCAGCAGTGAAGAGCGGACCATTTCCTACGAGCAGTACTTC. This chain joins TRBV2 and TRBJ2-7, with D tentatively TRBD2 (5 bases). V lost 1 base and J lost 1, with 11 bases in between. This CDR3 has 15 amino acids. Germline lookup yields CDR1 SNHLY and CDR2 FYNNEI.

This clonotype was seen repeatedly, ten times or more. The chain is built from TRBV6-1 and TRBJ2-1, with 10 positions matching TRBD2. CDR1 and CDR2 (germline): MNHNS, SASEGT. The J segment lost 6 bases and the V segment lost 5 bases, leaving 13 bases of the junction unmatched. This CDR3 contains 17 residues. CDR3 amino acids: CASSRSSGSALSNEQFF. Written as DNA, the CDR3 is TGTGCCAGCAGTAGATCTAGCGGGAGTGCGTTGTCCAATGAGCAGTTCTTC.

The V call is TRBV7-3, the J call TRBJ1-2; TRBD1 agrees at 11 bases. Germline CDR1 SGHTA, CDR2 FQGTGA. The CDR3 contains 15 residues. Trimming took 5 bases from V and 5 from J; bases not matched to a gene: 7. The CDR3 spells CASSIRTGGGYGYTF. CDR3 nucleotides: TGTGCCAGCAGCATCCGGACAGGGGGCGGATATGGCTACACCTTC. The variable domain in full, with the rest retrieved from reference TRBV7-3 and TRBJ1-2, is GAGVSQTPSNKVTEKGKYVELRCDPISGHTALYWYRQSLGQGPEFLIYFQGTGAADDSGLPNDRFFAVRPEGSVSTLKIQRTERGDSAVYLCASSIRTGGGYGYTFGSGTRLTVV.

This clonotype appeared a few times. The rearrangement links TRBV14 to TRBJ1-2; D gene unclear. CDR3 size: 14 residues. V was trimmed by 2 bases and J by 4 bases, leaving 11 bases between them. Germline values: CDR1 SGHDN, CDR2 FVKESK. In nucleotides, the CDR3 is TGTGCCAGCAGCCAACCGGGAAATCTCTATGGCTACACCTTC. It translates to CASSQPGNLYGYTF.

This clonotype was seen a few times. The V call is TRBV7-8, the J call TRBJ1-1; D perhaps matches TRBD1 (5 bases). The germline CDR1 and CDR2 sequences are SGHVS and FQNEAQ. V dropped 5 bases and J dropped 5 bases, with 12 bases sitting between them. The CDR3 is made up of 13 amino acids. CDR3 region: CASSVQGRTEAFF. The CDR3 nucleotides read TGTGCCAGCAGCGTCCAGGGAAGGACTGAAGCTTTCTTT.

The chain links TRBV3-1 to TRBJ1-6; TRBD1 matches 9 bases. V lost 3 bases, J lost 7 bases, and 7 bases stayed unmatched. There are 16 residues in the CDR3. The V gene's germline CDR1 is LGHDT and CDR2 YNNKEL (reference sequence). Written as DNA, the CDR3 is TGTGCCAGCAGCCACCGGACAGGGGCAAGGAATTCACCCCTCCACTTT. It specifies CASSHRTGARNSPLHF.

This clonotype was picked up a small number of times. The genes are TRBV11-2 and TRBJ2-3, with D possibly being TRBD2 (6 bases). Germline lookup yields CDR1 SGHAT and CDR2 FQNNGV. This CDR3 is 16 amino acids long. Trimming removed 2 bases from V and 2 bases from J, with 14 bases in between. The CDR3 nucleotides read TGTGCCAGCAGCTTAAGGGCGGACTACTACACAGATACGCAGTATTTT. Its protein is CASSLRADYYTDTQYF.

This clonotype was detected a few times. This chain connects TRBV5-1 to TRBJ1-2, with 8 nucleotides matching TRBD1. Germline CDR1 reads SGHRS; CDR2 reads YFSETQ. There are 14 residues in the CDR3. The V gene end was trimmed by 4 bases and the J gene end by 5 bases; junction bases not matched to a gene: 7. The CDR3 protein is CASSTNDRGYGYTF. The DNA of the CDR3 is TGCGCCAGCAGCACAAACGACAGGGGATATGGCTACACCTTC.

The count of this clonotype is one. The gene calls are TRBV9 and TRBJ2-2, with 7 bases aligning to TRBD2. The ends lost 4 bases at V and 4 bases at J; junction bases unmatched: 13. The CDR3 length is 17 residues. The germline gives CDR1 SGDLS, CDR2 YYNGEE. The CDR3 spells CASSRRKGGASTGELFF. The CDR3 nucleotides read TGTGCCAGCAGCCGTAGGAAGGGAGGGGCGAGCACCGGGGAGCTGTTTTTT.

This clonotype was found many times. The CDR3 sequence is CASSSINSYNEQFF. CDR3 sequence (DNA): TGCGCCAGCAGCTCTATTAACTCCTACAATGAGCAGTTCTTC. The chain is built from TRBV5-1 and TRBJ2-1; unclear D gene. V shed 3 bases and J shed 0 bases, with 7 bases lying between them. In germline, CDR1 is SGHRS, CDR2 YFSETQ. This CDR3 contains 14 residues.

J is TRBJ1-4 and V is TRBV7-9; no reliable D call. Germline V gives CDR1 SEHNR, CDR2 FQNEAQ (reference sequence). The CDR3 is 14 residues long. Trimming took 7 bases from V and 3 from J, leaving 12 bases between them. CDR3 nucleotides: TGTGCCAGCACCGGTCTCGGAGCTAATGAAAAACTGTTTTTT. Protein: CASTGLGANEKLFF.

There are a few counts of this clonotype. The CDR3 region is CASSLVGLAGHSYNEQFF. In DNA form, the CDR3 reads TGTGCCAGCAGCTTAGTCGGTCTAGCGGGGCACTCCTACAATGAGCAGTTCTTC. V and J are TRBV7-9 and TRBJ2-1, with TRBD2 identical over 9 bases. Losses at the gene ends were 1 base for V and 0 bases for J; bases not matched to a gene: 7. CDR3 length: 18 amino acids. Germline values: CDR1 SEHNR, CDR2 FQNEAQ (reference sequence).

The chain links TRBV27 to TRBJ2-2, with 7 bases lining up with TRBD1. The CDR3 runs to 15 residues. Germline CDR1 is MNHEY and CDR2 is SMNVEV (reference sequence). Losses at the gene ends were 5 bases for V and 2 bases for J; bases not matched to a gene: 5. The CDR3 loop is CASSPGDSNTGELFF. In DNA, the CDR3 is TGTGCCAGCAGTCCTGGGGACAGTAACACCGGGGAGCTGTTTTTT.

This rearrangement joins TRBV30 to TRBJ2-3, with TRBD1 as a possible D gene (8 bases). Trimming left V 4 bases short and J 6 bases short, with 20 bases between. CDR3 length equals 15 residues. Germline lookup yields CDR1 GTSNPN and CDR2 SVGIG (reference sequence). The CDR3 spells CAWTQGAGAPDTQYF. CDR3 in DNA: TGTGCCTGGACCCAGGGGGCGGGAGCGCCGGATACGCAGTATTTT.

This clonotype was detected ten times or more. This sequence joins TRBV5-1 and TRBJ1-1, with TRBD1 matching over 10 bases. V was pared by 4 bases and J by 1 base, with 4 bases of the junction left unmatched. Germline V gene data show CDR1 as SGHRS and CDR2 as YFSETQ. This CDR3 has 15 residues. In nucleotides, the CDR3 is TGCGCCAGCAGCGAAGGACAGGGGGAGAACACTGAAGCTTTCTTT. Translation gives CASSEGQGENTEAFF.

This clonotype has just a few counts. DNA for the CDR3: TGTGCCAGCAGTGACAGGGGTTGGGAAAAACTGTTTTTT. The encoded protein is CASSDRGWEKLFF. The V call is TRBV25-1, the J call TRBJ1-4; maybe TRBD1 (6 bases). V lost 3 bases, J lost 8 bases, and 10 bases lay in between. This CDR3 contains 13 residues. CDR1 and CDR2 (germline): MGHDK, SYGVNS.